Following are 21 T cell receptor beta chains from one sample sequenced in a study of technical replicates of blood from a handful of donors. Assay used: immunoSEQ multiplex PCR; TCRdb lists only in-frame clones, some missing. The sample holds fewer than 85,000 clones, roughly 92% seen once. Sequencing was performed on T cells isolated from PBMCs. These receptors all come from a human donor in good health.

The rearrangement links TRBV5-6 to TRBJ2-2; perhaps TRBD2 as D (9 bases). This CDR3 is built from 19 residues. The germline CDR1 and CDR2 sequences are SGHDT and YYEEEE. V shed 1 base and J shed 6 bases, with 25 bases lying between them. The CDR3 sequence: CASSLFFGGLAGQAGELFF. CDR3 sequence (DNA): TGTGCCAGCAGCTTGTTTTTCGGCGGGCTAGCGGGACAGGCCGGGGAGCTGTTTTTT.

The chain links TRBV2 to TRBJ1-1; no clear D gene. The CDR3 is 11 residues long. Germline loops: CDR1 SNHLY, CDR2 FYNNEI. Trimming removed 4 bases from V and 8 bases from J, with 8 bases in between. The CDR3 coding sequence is TGTGCCAGCAGTGTCTGGGAGGAAGCTTTCTTT. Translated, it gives CASSVWEEAFF. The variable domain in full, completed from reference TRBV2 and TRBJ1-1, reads EPEVTQTPSHQVTQMGQEVILRCVPISNHLYFYWYRQILGQKVEFLVSFYNNEISEKSEIFDDQFSVERPDGSNFTLKIRSTKLEDSAMYFCASSVWEEAFFGQGTRLTVV.

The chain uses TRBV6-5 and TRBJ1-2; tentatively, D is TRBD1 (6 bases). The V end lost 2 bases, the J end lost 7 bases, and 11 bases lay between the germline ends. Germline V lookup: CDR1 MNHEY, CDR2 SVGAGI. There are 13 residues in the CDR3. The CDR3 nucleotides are TGTGCCAGCAGTTACGGGGAGGGGGGTGGCTACACCTTC. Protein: CASSYGEGGGYTF.

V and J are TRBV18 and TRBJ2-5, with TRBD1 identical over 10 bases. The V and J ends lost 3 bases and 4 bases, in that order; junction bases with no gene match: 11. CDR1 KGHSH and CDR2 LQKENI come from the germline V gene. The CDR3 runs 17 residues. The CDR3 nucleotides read TGTGCCAGCTCACCCCGCTCGGACAGGGGGGTTCTAGAGACCCAGTACTTC. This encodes CASSPRSDRGVLETQYF. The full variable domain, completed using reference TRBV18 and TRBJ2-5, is NAGVMQNPRHLVRRRGQEARLRCSPMKGHSHVYWYRQLPEEGLKFMVYLQKENIIDESGMPKERFSAEFPKEGPSILRIQQVVRGDSAAYFCASSPRSDRGVLETQYFGPGTRLLVL.

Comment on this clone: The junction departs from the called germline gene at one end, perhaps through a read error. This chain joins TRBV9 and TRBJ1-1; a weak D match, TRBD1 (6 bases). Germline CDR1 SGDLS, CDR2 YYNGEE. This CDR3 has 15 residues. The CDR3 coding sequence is TGTGCCAGCACCGTAGATGGGACATCCAACACTGAAGCTTTCTTT. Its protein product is CASTVDGTSNTEAFF.

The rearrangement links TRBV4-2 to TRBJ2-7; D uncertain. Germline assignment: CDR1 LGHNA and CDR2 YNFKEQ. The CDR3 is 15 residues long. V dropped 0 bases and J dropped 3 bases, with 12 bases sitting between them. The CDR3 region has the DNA TGTGCCAGCAGCCAAGATCTAGAGTCGGGCTACGAGCAGTACTTC. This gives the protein CASSQDLESGYEQYF.

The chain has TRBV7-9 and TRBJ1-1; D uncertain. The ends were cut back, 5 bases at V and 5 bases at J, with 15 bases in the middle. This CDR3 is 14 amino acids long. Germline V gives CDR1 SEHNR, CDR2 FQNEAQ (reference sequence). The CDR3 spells CASSPTRGGTEAFF. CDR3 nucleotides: TGTGCCAGCAGCCCGACACGGGGAGGAACTGAAGCTTTCTTT.

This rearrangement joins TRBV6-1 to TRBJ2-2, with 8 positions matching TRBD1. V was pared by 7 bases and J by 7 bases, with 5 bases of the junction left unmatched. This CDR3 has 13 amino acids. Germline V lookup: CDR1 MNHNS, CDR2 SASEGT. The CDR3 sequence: CASTGQGRGELFF. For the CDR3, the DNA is TGTGCCAGCACTGGACAGGGTCGCGGGGAGCTGTTTTTT.

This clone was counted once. CDR3 nucleotide sequence: TGTGCCAGCTGGGGAGGAACGGGATCGTATAGCAATCAGCCCCAGCATTTT. Residues: CASWGGTGSYSNQPQHF. This chain joins TRBV2 and TRBJ1-5; D is ambiguous. Trimming removed 8 bases from V and 0 bases from J, with 20 bases in between. The germline CDR1 and CDR2 sequences are SNHLY and FYNNEI. The length of the CDR3 is 17 residues. The whole variable domain, filled in from reference TRBV2 and TRBJ1-5, reads EPEVTQTPSHQVTQMGQEVILRCVPISNHLYFYWYRQILGQKVEFLVSFYNNEISEKSEIFDDQFSVERPDGSNFTLKIRSTKLEDSAMYFCASWGGTGSYSNQPQHFGDGTRLSIL.

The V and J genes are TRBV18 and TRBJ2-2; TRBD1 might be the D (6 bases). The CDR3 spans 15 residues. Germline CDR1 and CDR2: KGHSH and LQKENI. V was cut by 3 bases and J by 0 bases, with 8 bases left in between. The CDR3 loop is CASSPRTANTGELFF. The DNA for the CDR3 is TGTGCCAGCTCACCTCGGACAGCGAACACCGGGGAGCTGTTTTTT.

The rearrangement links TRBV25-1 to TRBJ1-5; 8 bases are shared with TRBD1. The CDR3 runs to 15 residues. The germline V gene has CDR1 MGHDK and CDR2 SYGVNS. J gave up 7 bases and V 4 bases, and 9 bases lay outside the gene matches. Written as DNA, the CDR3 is TGTGCCAGCAGTGCTTCCGGACAGGGAGGACAGCCCCAGCATTTT. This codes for CASSASGQGGQPQHF.

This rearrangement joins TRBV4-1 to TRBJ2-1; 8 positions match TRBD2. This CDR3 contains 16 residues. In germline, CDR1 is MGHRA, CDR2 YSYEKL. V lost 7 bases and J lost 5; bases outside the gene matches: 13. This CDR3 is CASTHYREGGHNEQFF. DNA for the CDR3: TGCGCCAGCACTCACTATCGGGAGGGGGGGCACAATGAGCAGTTCTTC.

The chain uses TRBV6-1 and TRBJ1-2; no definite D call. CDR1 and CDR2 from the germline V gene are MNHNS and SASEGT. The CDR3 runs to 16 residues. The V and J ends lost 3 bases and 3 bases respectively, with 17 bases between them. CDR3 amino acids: CASSESGPLLYYGYTF. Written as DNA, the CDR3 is TGTGCCAGCAGTGAGAGCGGACCGCTTCTCTACTATGGCTACACCTTC.

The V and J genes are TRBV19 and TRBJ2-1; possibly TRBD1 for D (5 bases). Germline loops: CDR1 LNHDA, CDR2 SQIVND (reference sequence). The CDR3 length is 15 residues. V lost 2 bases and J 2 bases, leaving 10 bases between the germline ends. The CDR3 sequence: CASSISRVTYNEQFF. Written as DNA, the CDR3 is TGTGCCAGTAGTATAAGCAGGGTCACCTACAATGAGCAGTTCTTC.

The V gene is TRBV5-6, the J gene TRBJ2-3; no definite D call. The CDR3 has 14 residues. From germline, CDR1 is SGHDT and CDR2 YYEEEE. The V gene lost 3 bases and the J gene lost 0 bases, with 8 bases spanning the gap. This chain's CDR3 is CASSSQFSTDTQYF. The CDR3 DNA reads TGTGCCAGCAGCTCACAATTTAGCACAGATACGCAGTATTTT.

In nucleotides, the CDR3 is TGTGCCAGCAGTTACGCGGGGGCGGGGGAGCAGTACTTC. Encoded protein: CASSYAGAGEQYF. The chain recombines TRBV6-6 with TRBJ2-7; tentatively, D is TRBD2 (7 bases). CDR3 length equals 13 residues. Germline V lookup: CDR1 MNHNY, CDR2 SVGAGI (reference sequence). V was pared by 2 bases and J by 7 bases, with 12 bases between.

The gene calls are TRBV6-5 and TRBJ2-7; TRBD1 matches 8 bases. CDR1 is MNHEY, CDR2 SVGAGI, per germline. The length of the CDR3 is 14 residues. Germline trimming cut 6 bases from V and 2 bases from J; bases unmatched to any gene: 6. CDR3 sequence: CASRSGTGAYEQYF. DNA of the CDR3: TGTGCCAGCAGATCCGGGACAGGTGCCTACGAGCAGTACTTC.

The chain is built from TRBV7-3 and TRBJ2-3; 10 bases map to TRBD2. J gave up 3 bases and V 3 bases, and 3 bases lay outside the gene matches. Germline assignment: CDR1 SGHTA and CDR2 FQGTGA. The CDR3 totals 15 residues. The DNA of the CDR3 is TGTGCCAGCAGCTTGATGACTAGCGGGACAGATACGCAGTATTTT. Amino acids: CASSLMTSGTDTQYF. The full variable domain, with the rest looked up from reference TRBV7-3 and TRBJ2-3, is GAGVSQTPSNKVTEKGKYVELRCDPISGHTALYWYRQSLGQGPEFLIYFQGTGAADDSGLPNDRFFAVRPEGSVSTLKIQRTERGDSAVYLCASSLMTSGTDTQYFGPGTRLTVL.

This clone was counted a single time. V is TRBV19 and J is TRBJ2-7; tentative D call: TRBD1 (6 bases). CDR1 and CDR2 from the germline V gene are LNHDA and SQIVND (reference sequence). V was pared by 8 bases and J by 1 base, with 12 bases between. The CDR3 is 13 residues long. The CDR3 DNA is TGTGCCAGTTCCCCAGGGGTTTCCTACGAGCAGTACTTC. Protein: CASSPGVSYEQYF.

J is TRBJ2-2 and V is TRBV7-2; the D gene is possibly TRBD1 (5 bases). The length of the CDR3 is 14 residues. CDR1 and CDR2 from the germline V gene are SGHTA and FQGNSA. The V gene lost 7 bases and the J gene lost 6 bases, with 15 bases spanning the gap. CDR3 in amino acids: CASKRMGPSGELFF. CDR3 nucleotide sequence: TGTGCCAGCAAGAGAATGGGGCCCTCCGGGGAGCTGTTTTTT.

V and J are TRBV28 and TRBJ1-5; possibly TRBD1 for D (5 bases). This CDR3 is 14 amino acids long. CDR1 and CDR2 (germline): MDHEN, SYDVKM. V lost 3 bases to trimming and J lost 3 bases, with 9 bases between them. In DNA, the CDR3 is TGTGCCAGCAGTTTCCCGGGACTCAATCAGCCCCAGCATTTT. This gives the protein CASSFPGLNQPQHF.